The 27 T cell receptor beta chains below come from one sample, sequenced in a study of shared clonotypes between healthy human individuals. TCRdb keeps only in-frame clones here, not all; method: immunoSEQ multiplex PCR. Among roughly 2,300,000 clones listed, 85% to 95% were seen once. The specimen was naive CD4+ T cells from PBMCs. Subset reported: CD45RA+ positively selected. The source of these receptors is a man between 18 and 29 years old in good health. Some clones in this sample may be carry-over from other donors' samples.

V usage is TRBV4-3 and J usage is TRBJ1-2; perhaps TRBD1 as D (6 bases). Germline V CDR1 and CDR2: LGHNA, YSLEER. The CDR3 has 17 residues. V was cut by 0 bases and J by 4 bases, with 18 bases left in between. As DNA, the CDR3 is TGCGCCAGCAGCCAAGATTTCCTACAGGGCGGAAGCTATGGCTACACCTTC. Amino acid sequence: CASSQDFLQGGSYGYTF.

The V call is TRBV11-2, the J call TRBJ2-3; D is unclear. This CDR3 has 15 amino acids. V was pared by 3 bases and J by 2 bases, with 12 bases between. Germline-derived CDR1 and CDR2 are SGHAT and FQNNGV. In nucleotides, the CDR3 is TGTGCCAGCAGCTTTGGCGGAGAGACCACAGATACGCAGTATTTT. Its translation: CASSFGGETTDTQYF.

The chain couples TRBV5-1 to TRBJ1-1, with D hard to call. V lost 3 bases to trimming and J lost 3 bases, with 9 bases between them. The CDR3 runs 13 residues. Per the germline V gene, CDR1 is SGHRS and CDR2 is YFSETQ. CDR3 loop: CASSSSLDTEAFF. CDR3 DNA sequence: TGCGCCAGCAGCTCCTCCTTGGACACTGAAGCTTTCTTT.

This chain's CDR3 is CASVLTGQDNEQFF. In DNA, the CDR3 is TGCGCCAGCGTCCTCACGGGGCAGGACAATGAGCAGTTCTTC. V usage is TRBV5-1 and J usage is TRBJ2-1, with D tentatively TRBD1 or TRBD2 (5 bases each). This CDR3 is 14 amino acids long. Trimming pared 7 bases from V and 5 bases from J, leaving 16 bases between. Per germline, CDR1 SGHRS and CDR2 YFSETQ.

This clone is a singleton in its sample. The V and J genes are TRBV15 and TRBJ2-1; no clear D. Germline V gene data show CDR1 as LNHNV and CDR2 as YYDKDF (reference sequence). The V end was cut by 6 bases, the J end by 0 bases, with 12 bases between. The CDR3 loop spans 15 amino acids. Written as DNA, the CDR3 is TGTGCCACCAGGACCGTTGATAGCTCCTACAATGAGCAGTTCTTC. It is translated as CATRTVDSSYNEQFF.

This clone is a singleton in its sample. This rearrangement joins TRBV7-9 to TRBJ2-7; D is unresolved. Trimming pared 4 bases from V and 0 bases from J, leaving 13 bases between. CDR1 and CDR2 from the germline V gene are SEHNR and FQNEAQ (reference sequence). The CDR3 runs to 15 residues. For the CDR3, the DNA is TGTGCCAGCAGCTCTATCACCAGTAACTCCTACGAGCAGTACTTC. This translates into CASSSITSNSYEQYF.

The rearrangement uses TRBV2 and TRBJ1-1, with D maybe TRBD1 (5 bases). Germline V gene sequence: CDR1 SNHLY, CDR2 FYNNEI. The CDR3 sequence is 13 residues long. V lost 4 bases and J 5 bases, leaving 11 bases between the germline ends. CDR3 amino acids: CASSGEGQTEAFF. In DNA, the CDR3 is TGTGCCAGCAGTGGGGAGGGGCAAACTGAAGCTTTCTTT.

This chain connects TRBV18 to TRBJ2-7, with D tentatively TRBD1 (6 bases). CDR3 length equals 13 residues. Germline V gene data show CDR1 as KGHSH and CDR2 as LQKENI. The ends were cut back, 6 bases at V and 2 bases at J, with 11 bases in the middle. The CDR3 DNA follows: TGTGCCAGCTCGGCAGACAGGACCTACGAGCAGTACTTC. Translation gives CASSADRTYEQYF.

The chain joins TRBV9 to TRBJ2-3; 10 bases agree with TRBD2. Per germline, CDR1 SGDLS and CDR2 YYNGEE. The V segment lost 0 bases and the J segment 5 bases; nucleotides outside the gene matches: 6. This CDR3 has 16 amino acids. The CDR3 protein is CASSVGTSGRGDTQYF. Written as DNA, the CDR3 is TGTGCCAGCAGCGTAGGGACTAGCGGACGTGGAGATACGCAGTATTTT.

This clone showed up just once. The V gene is TRBV15, the J gene TRBJ2-1; tentatively, D is TRBD2 (7 bases). The CDR3 consists of 11 residues. The germline gives CDR1 LNHNV, CDR2 YYDKDF (reference sequence). Trimming shortened V by 10 bases and J by 5 bases, and 9 bases separated the two germline ends. The CDR3 is CAIGGDNEQFF. The CDR3, as DNA: TGTGCCATAGGGGGGGACAATGAGCAGTTCTTC.

The chain has TRBV27 and TRBJ2-1; D is unclear. The CDR3 is 16 residues long. The ends were cut back, 7 bases at V and 0 bases at J, with 16 bases in the middle. Per the germline V gene, CDR1 is MNHEY and CDR2 is SMNVEV (reference sequence). The CDR3 spells CASTYLARLSYNEQFF. CDR3 DNA: TGTGCCAGCACATATTTGGCGAGGCTCTCCTACAATGAGCAGTTCTTC.

This chain uses TRBV6-5 with TRBJ2-1; 7 nucleotides line up with TRBD2. This CDR3 region has 13 residues. The trim removed 6 bases at V and 5 bases at J, leaving 4 bases unmatched. CDR1 and CDR2 from the germline V gene are MNHEY and SVGAGI. CDR3: CASSRTRNNEQFF. CDR3 DNA: TGTGCCAGCAGCAGGACTAGGAACAATGAGCAGTTCTTC.

The chain uses TRBV29-1 and TRBJ2-1; perhaps TRBD2 as D (5 bases). CDR1 and CDR2 from the germline V gene are SQVTM and ANQGSEA. The V and J ends lost 4 bases and 12 bases respectively, with 13 bases between them. This CDR3 is built from 11 residues. CDR3 region: CSVGPRGGQFF. The DNA for the CDR3 is TGCAGCGTTGGGCCCCGGGGTGGGCAGTTCTTC.

The chain carries TRBV19 and TRBJ2-5; 7 bases fit TRBD2. V shed 5 bases, J shed 5 bases, and the junction held 5 bases outside the gene matches. The germline gives CDR1 LNHDA, CDR2 SQIVND (reference sequence). The length of the CDR3 is 13 residues. CDR3 in DNA: TGTGCCAGTAGTGTCGGGACTAAGGAGACCCAGTACTTC. This codes for CASSVGTKETQYF.

The chain combines TRBV28 with TRBJ2-7; D possibly corresponds to TRBD2 (7 bases). This CDR3 spans 14 amino acids. The V end lost 5 bases, the J end lost 4 bases, and 15 bases lay between the germline ends. Germline V gene sequence: CDR1 MDHEN, CDR2 SYDVKM. CDR3 residues: CASSIVAGAYEQYF. The CDR3 DNA reads as TGTGCCAGCAGTATCGTCGCGGGGGCTTACGAGCAGTACTTC.

The chain recombines TRBV18 with TRBJ2-1, with 7 bases identical to TRBD2. Germline lookup yields CDR1 KGHSH and CDR2 LQKENI. V dropped 3 bases and J dropped 4; count of bases not matched to a gene: 12. CDR3 size: 17 residues. The CDR3: CASSPTDGPAGYNEQFF. The DNA for the CDR3 is TGTGCCAGCTCACCCACGGACGGCCCAGCGGGATACAATGAGCAGTTCTTC.

The rearrangement joins TRBV7-2 to TRBJ2-1; a weak D match, TRBD1 (5 bases). V lost 7 bases and J lost 0, with 13 bases in between. Germline CDR1 reads SGHTA; CDR2 reads FQGNSA. The CDR3 is 15 residues long. The CDR3 spells CASTKTASSYNEQFF. As DNA, the CDR3 is TGTGCCAGCACCAAGACAGCGAGCTCCTACAATGAGCAGTTCTTC.

The chain recombines TRBV27 with TRBJ1-2, with no clear D. V lost 3 bases to trimming and J lost 14 bases, with 10 bases between them. The CDR3 covers 10 residues. Germline V lookup: CDR1 MNHEY, CDR2 SMNVEV (reference sequence). DNA of the CDR3: TGTGCCAGCAGTTTTATCCGGAGGACCTTC. Residues: CASSFIRRTF.

V and J are TRBV7-2 and TRBJ2-7, with D possibly matching TRBD1 (6 bases). Germline V gene data show CDR1 as SGHTA and CDR2 as FQGNSA. CDR3 size: 14 residues. Deletions cut 5 bases from V and 6 bases from J, with 17 bases between. In nucleotides, the CDR3 is TGTGCCAGCAGCCTGGGGCGGACAGCTGGCGAGCAGTACTTC. Its translation is CASSLGRTAGEQYF.

The gene calls are TRBV5-1 and TRBJ2-1; TRBD2 is a possible D gene (6 bases). The length of the CDR3 is 15 residues. Germline CDR1 and CDR2: SGHRS and YFSETQ. V shed 4 bases and J shed 0 bases, with 11 bases lying between them. In DNA form, the CDR3 reads TGCGCCAGCAGCCTAGGGACTGTCTCCTACAATGAGCAGTTCTTC. This codes for CASSLGTVSYNEQFF.

This chain links TRBV5-1 with TRBJ2-5, with D perhaps being TRBD1 or TRBD2 (6 bases each). CDR1 SGHRS and CDR2 YFSETQ come from the germline V gene. CDR3 size: 16 residues. V was clipped by 2 bases and J by 5 bases, with 19 bases between them. CDR3 sequence (DNA): TGCGCCAGCAGCTTTGGCCCCCTCGGGGGCGGGGAGACCCAGTACTTC. Protein: CASSFGPLGGGETQYF.

The V call is TRBV30, the J call TRBJ2-7; 10 bases agree with TRBD2. Germline-derived CDR1 and CDR2 are GTSNPN and SVGIG (reference sequence). Trimming removed 3 bases from V and 6 bases from J; junction bases left unmatched: 8. The CDR3 contains 14 residues. This chain's CDR3 is CAWRLIAGGGEQYF. CDR3 in DNA: TGTGCCTGGAGGCTTATAGCGGGAGGTGGCGAGCAGTACTTC.

This clone appeared a few times. The chain recombines TRBV30 with TRBJ1-1; D is ambiguous. Germline CDR1 reads GTSNPN; CDR2 reads SVGIG (reference sequence). Trimming removed 1 base from V and 7 bases from J, with 7 bases in between. The CDR3 totals 11 residues. CDR3 in amino acids: CAWSAPYEAFF. In nucleotides, the CDR3 is TGTGCCTGGAGTGCACCGTATGAAGCTTTCTTT.

J is TRBJ2-1 and V is TRBV28, with D tentatively TRBD2 (5 bases). CDR3 length: 15 residues. The germline V and J ends were trimmed by 1 base and 6 bases, with 13 bases remaining between them. The germline V gene has CDR1 MDHEN and CDR2 SYDVKM. The CDR3 DNA sequence: TGTGCCAGCAGTTTATTTTCCCCTAGCCGCAATGAGCAGTTCTTC. Translating it yields CASSLFSPSRNEQFF.

The chain joins TRBV5-4 to TRBJ2-7, with TRBD2 as a possible D gene (6 bases). The CDR3 sequence is 15 residues long. Deletions cut 0 bases from V and 7 bases from J, with 17 bases between. The germline V gene encodes CDR1 SGHNT and CDR2 YYREEE (reference sequence). CDR3 amino acids: CASSLAAGTSREQYF. The DNA for the CDR3 is TGTGCCAGCAGCTTGGCTGCCGGGACTTCGCGAGAGCAGTACTTC.

Here the CDR3 DNA reads TGTGCCAGCTCACCATCGCGCTTCTACGAGCAGTACTTC. Translation: CASSPSRFYEQYF. This chain connects TRBV18 to TRBJ2-7, with no clear D. Trimming shortened V by 2 bases and J by 3 bases, and 8 bases separated the two germline ends. The length of the CDR3 is 13 residues. Germline V gene data show CDR1 as KGHSH and CDR2 as LQKENI.

J is TRBJ2-7 and V is TRBV27; tentative D call: TRBD1 (6 bases). CDR3 size: 16 residues. Germline CDR1 and CDR2: MNHEY and SMNVEV (reference sequence). V was cut by 6 bases and J by 2 bases, with 20 bases left in between. For the CDR3, the DNA is TGTGCCAGCAGACCATTCTTCATCGGGACAACCTACGAGCAGTACTTC. This translates into CASRPFFIGTTYEQYF.